The 24 T cell receptor beta chains below come from one sample, sequenced in a study of persistence of HIV-infected CD4 T cells. These TCRs' antigens remain unknown. Sequencing used immunoSEQ version 4 in survey mode. TCRdb's table, derived via immunoSEQ multiplex PCR, lists solely in-frame clones and lacks some. The top ten clones hold approximately 14% of a sample with tens of thousands of clones, roughly 74% of them seen once. Cells were stimulated with overlapping HIV-1 Gag 15-mer peptides. Sorted nonresponding memory CD4+ T cells were CD40L-negative, CD69-negative, CD45RO-high. This specimen was CD4+ T cells sorted from PBMCs after approximately 19-hour stimulation, taken from a patient who received antiretroviral therapy. These receptors all stem from an adult man with HIV who was CMV-seropositive.

This clone was counted a single time. V is TRBV10-3 and J is TRBJ1-2; 7 nucleotides line up with TRBD1. The length of the CDR3 is 15 residues. J lost 2 bases, V lost 0 bases, and 3 bases had no gene match. Germline V gene data show CDR1 as ENHRY and CDR2 as SYGVKD. The DNA for the CDR3 is TGTGCCATCAGTGAGTCGACAGGGAGAAACTATGGCTACACCTTC. Protein product: CAISESTGRNYGYTF.

This clone has a handful of counts. V and J are TRBV3-1 (or the pseudogene TRBV3-2) and TRBJ1-2; 9 bases are shared with TRBD1. The V gene's germline CDR1 is LGHDT and CDR2 YNNKEL (reference sequence). The trim removed 4 bases at V and 8 bases at J, leaving 14 bases unmatched. CDR3 size: 16 residues. The CDR3 protein is CASSLTAGTGKDGYTF. The CDR3 nucleotides read TGTGCCAGCAGCCTAACCGCCGGGACAGGGAAGGACGGCTACACCTTC.

V gene TRBV6-5 combines with J gene TRBJ2-7; 7 nucleotides match TRBD1. The V gene's germline CDR1 is MNHEY and CDR2 SVGAGI. The trim removed 6 bases at V and 5 bases at J, leaving 4 bases unmatched. This CDR3 comprises 12 residues. The CDR3 nucleotides are TGTGCCAGCAGCTCCGACAGGGACGAGCAGTACTTC. Translated: CASSSDRDEQYF.

In this sample, this clone turned up a few times. This chain joins TRBV21-1 and TRBJ2-3; the table's TRBD2 call for D was not verified on the DNA. TRBV21-1 is a recognized pseudogene. The CDR3 totals 17 residues. The DNA for the CDR3 is TGTGCCAGCAGCACGGGACTTCACCCACGCCCCACAGATACGCAGTATTTT. It yields the protein CASSTGLHPRPTDTQYF.

The chain joins TRBV19 to TRBJ1-1, with 7 nucleotides matching TRBD1. The CDR3 is 14 amino acids. Trimming took 7 bases from V and 1 from J; bases not matched to a gene: 6. Germline V gene sequence: CDR1 LNHDA, CDR2 SQIVND (reference sequence). The CDR3 DNA sequence: TGTGCCAGTATCCGGACAGGCAGGAACACTGAAGCTTTCTTT. Amino acid sequence: CASIRTGRNTEAFF.

The chain employs TRBV2 and TRBJ1-5; 9 positions match TRBD1. The V and J ends lost 0 bases and 6 bases, in that order; junction bases with no gene match: 6. The CDR3 contains 16 residues. CDR1 is SNHLY, CDR2 FYNNEI, per germline. CDR3 sequence (DNA): TGTGCCAGCAGTGAAGCGGTACAGGGGGCGGGTCAGCCCCAGCATTTT. Its translation: CASSEAVQGAGQPQHF.

This clone was counted only a few times. This rearrangement joins TRBV28 to TRBJ1-1; D is possibly TRBD1 (6 bases). V lost 8 bases, J lost 0 bases, and 10 bases lay in between. CDR1 and CDR2 (germline): MDHEN, SYDVKM. There are 13 residues in the CDR3. In nucleotides, the CDR3 is TGTGCCAGCGAAACAGGGTTGAACACTGAAGCTTTCTTT. Its protein product is CASETGLNTEAFF.

V gene TRBV2 combines with J gene TRBJ1-5; D ambiguous. Trimming took 4 bases from V and 4 from J, leaving 14 bases between them. CDR1 is SNHLY, CDR2 FYNNEI, per germline. CDR3 length: 15 amino acids. The CDR3 nucleotides read TGTGCCAGCAGTGCCCTAGGGCAGCTGAATCAGCCCCAGCATTTT. It encodes CASSALGQLNQPQHF.

This chain uses TRBV30 with TRBJ1-2; a possible D gene is TRBD1 (6 bases). CDR3 length: 12 amino acids. Looked up from germline, CDR1 is GTSNPN and CDR2 is SVGIG (reference sequence). V dropped 8 bases and J dropped 5 bases, with 15 bases sitting between them. The CDR3 is CAHSGGRYGYTF. The CDR3 nucleotides read TGTGCCCATAGCGGGGGGCGGTATGGCTACACCTTC.

The CDR3 sequence is CASSSSLRGEQYF. The CDR3 DNA sequence: TGCGCCAGCAGCTCCAGTCTCAGGGGCGAGCAGTACTTC. The chain employs TRBV5-1 and TRBJ2-7, with D possibly TRBD1 on 6 matching bases. CDR3 length: 13 amino acids. Germline V CDR1 and CDR2: SGHRS, YFSETQ. V gave up 3 bases and J gave up 6 bases, with 13 bases separating them.

This clone occurred once. V gene TRBV21-1 combines with J gene TRBJ1-3; the D segment call TRBD1 is taken from the table without a DNA check. TRBV21-1 is a pseudogene locus. The CDR3 sequence is 16 residues long. The CDR3 protein is CASSKPRGQGPNTIYF. The CDR3 bases are TGTGCCAGCAGCAAGCCCCGGGGACAGGGGCCCAACACCATATATTTT.

J is TRBJ1-5 and V is TRBV6-5; unclear D gene. CDR1 MNHEY and CDR2 SVGAGI come from the germline V gene. The V end was cut by 7 bases, the J end by 2 bases, with 6 bases between. This CDR3 contains 12 residues. The CDR3 is CASTGGNQPQHF. CDR3 bases: TGTGCCAGCACAGGAGGCAATCAGCCCCAGCATTTT.

The DNA for the CDR3 is TGTGCCAGCAGTTTGGAGCGGGGTAGGCACGAGCAGTACTTC. Translated: CASSLERGRHEQYF. This sequence joins TRBV27 and TRBJ2-7; TRBD2 matches at 7 bases. Germline loops: CDR1 MNHEY, CDR2 SMNVEV (reference sequence). V trimming: 3 bases; J trimming: 5 bases; junction bases outside the gene matches: 7. CDR3 length equals 14 residues.

The gene calls are TRBV5-4 and TRBJ1-6, with D tentatively TRBD1 (6 bases). In germline, CDR1 is SGHNT, CDR2 YYREEE (reference sequence). Trimming left V 7 bases short and J 4 bases short, with 18 bases between. The CDR3 is 16 residues long. As DNA, the CDR3 is TGTGCCAGCTTCGTGGGGGGGACAACTTATAATTCACCCCTCCACTTT. It codes for CASFVGGTTYNSPLHF.

This chain links TRBV18 with TRBJ2-7; TRBD2 matches 10 bases. The length of the CDR3 is 15 residues. Losses at the gene ends were 2 bases for V and 6 bases for J; bases not matched to a gene: 7. Germline-derived CDR1 and CDR2 are KGHSH and LQKENI. CDR3 in DNA: TGTGCCAGCTCACCAGGACTAGCGGCAGCCCTCGAGCAGTACTTC. Protein product: CASSPGLAAALEQYF.

This clone appeared a few times. The rearrangement uses TRBV30 and TRBJ1-1, with D possibly being TRBD1 (6 bases). CDR3 length: 15 residues. Germline CDR1 GTSNPN, CDR2 SVGIG (reference sequence). The V end was cut by 3 bases, the J end by 7 bases, with 21 bases between. The CDR3 DNA reads as TGTGCCTGGAGCGACACCCCTACCGGCAGGGGTGAAGCTTTCTTT. Amino acid sequence: CAWSDTPTGRGEAFF.

This clone was observed a single time. This chain joins TRBV11-3 and TRBJ2-1; the D gene is possibly TRBD2 (6 bases). The CDR3 is 12 residues long. Germline V gene data show CDR1 as SGHNT and CDR2 as YENEEA. Deletions cut 6 bases from V and 8 bases from J, with 11 bases between. The CDR3 nucleotides are TGTGCCAGCAGTAGGGGACTGGATGAGCAGTTCTTC. Translated: CASSRGLDEQFF.

The V gene is TRBV5-1, the J gene TRBJ2-7; 9 bases fit TRBD1. Trimming cost V 1 base and J 4 bases; bases outside gene matches: 3. Germline CDR1 and CDR2: SGHRS and YFSETQ. The CDR3 has 14 residues. Here the CDR3 DNA reads TGCGCCAGCAGCTTGACAGGGGGCCGGTACGAGCAGTACTTC. This codes for CASSLTGGRYEQYF.

V and J are TRBV28 and TRBJ2-1; 8 bases align to TRBD1. CDR1 and CDR2 from the germline V gene are MDHEN and SYDVKM. This CDR3 spans 16 amino acids. The V segment lost 6 bases and the J segment 6 bases; nucleotides outside the gene matches: 13. The CDR3 DNA reads as TGTGCCAGCAGCCGAGATAAGGGACAGGATCCCAATGAGCAGTTCTTC. It translates to CASSRDKGQDPNEQFF.

DNA of the CDR3: TGTGCCAGCTATAAAAACGGGGCAAACTATAATTCACCCCTCCACTTT. Protein: CASYKNGANYNSPLHF. This chain links TRBV5-4 with TRBJ1-6; D perhaps matches TRBD1 (5 bases). The V gene's germline CDR1 is SGHNT and CDR2 YYREEE (reference sequence). The CDR3 is 16 residues long. The V and J ends lost 7 bases and 3 bases respectively, with 17 bases between them.

The chain couples TRBV5-5 to TRBJ1-6, with D perhaps TRBD1 (5 bases). Per germline, CDR1 SGHKS and CDR2 YYEKEE (reference sequence). CDR3 length: 17 amino acids. Trimming took 3 bases from V and 3 from J, leaving 16 bases between them. The CDR3 DNA sequence: TGTGCCAGCAGCTACATATCGGGACTGAGCTATAATTCACCCCTCCACTTT. Its translation: CASSYISGLSYNSPLHF.

The chain uses TRBV19 and TRBJ2-5; 8 bases fit TRBD2. The germline gives CDR1 LNHDA, CDR2 SQIVND (reference sequence). The CDR3 runs to 16 residues. V lost 1 base to trimming and J lost 5 bases; unmatched junction nucleotides: 9. The chain's CDR3 is CASSIGSGRRLETQYF. The CDR3, as DNA: TGTGCCAGTAGTATAGGGAGCGGGAGAAGGCTCGAGACCCAGTACTTC.

This chain links TRBV7-2 with TRBJ1-4; D remains unclear. With 1 base removed from V and 0 bases from J, the gap between germline ends came to 6 bases. CDR1 and CDR2 (germline): SGHTA, FQGNSA. This CDR3 comprises 15 residues. CDR3 amino acids: CASSLVGTTNEKLFF. Here the CDR3 DNA reads TGTGCCAGCAGCTTAGTGGGGACAACTAATGAAAAACTGTTTTTT.

This clone has a handful of counts. The chain carries TRBV3-1 (or the pseudogene TRBV3-2) and TRBJ1-5; D not certain. The V end lost 4 bases, the J end lost 0 bases, and 10 bases lay between the germline ends. The CDR3 contains 15 residues. Germline V gene sequence: CDR1 LGHDT, CDR2 YNNKEL (reference sequence). The chain's CDR3 is CASSPAEDSNQPQHF. The CDR3 DNA reads TGTGCCAGCAGCCCGGCTGAGGATAGCAATCAGCCCCAGCATTTT.